This record looks at one TCR beta chain sequence and its context. The sample belongs to a study of blood T cell repertoires in COVID-19. Overall study: Spain, Italy and the United States supplied samples that represented acute and convalescent COVID-19. PBMCs, B-cell-depleted T cells, or T cells were the source of the cDNA or gDNA that made up the material.

Germline V gene data show CDR1 as SGHVS and CDR2 as FQNEAQ. J lost 6 bases, V lost 9 bases, and 20 bases had no gene match. The CDR3 length is 17 residues. Authors' analysis steps: Reference gene primer amplification gave estimated nucleated cell counts. Measured with immunoSEQ multiplex PCR; TCRdb has only the in-frame clones, and not every one. V and J calls and clone size follow that table, whereas D and trimming were derived from the DNA. The sample shows 70,000 to 90,000 clones, 75% to 90% of them seen only once. This chain links TRBV7-8 with TRBJ1-2; 9 bases are shared with TRBD1. Sequencing was performed on peripheral blood. The TCR was taken from an elderly woman with acute or convalescent COVID-19. The CDR3 spells CARTTGGAPRATNGYTF. As DNA, the CDR3 is TGTGCCAGAACCACAGGGGGCGCGCCAAGAGCCACGAATGGCTACACCTTC.